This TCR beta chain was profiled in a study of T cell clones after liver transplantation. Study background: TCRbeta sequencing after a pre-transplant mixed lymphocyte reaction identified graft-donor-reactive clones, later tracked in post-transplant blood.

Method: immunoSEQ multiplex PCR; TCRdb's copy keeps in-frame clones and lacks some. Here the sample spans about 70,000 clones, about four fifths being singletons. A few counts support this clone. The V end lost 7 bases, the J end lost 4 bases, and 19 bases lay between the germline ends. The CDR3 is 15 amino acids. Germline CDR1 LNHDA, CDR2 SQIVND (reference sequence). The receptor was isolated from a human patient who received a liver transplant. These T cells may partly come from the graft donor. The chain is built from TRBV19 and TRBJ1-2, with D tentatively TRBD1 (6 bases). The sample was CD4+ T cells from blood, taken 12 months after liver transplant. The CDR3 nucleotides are TGTGCCAGTATCGGTGGTTCAACAGGGCGCTATGGCTACACCTTC. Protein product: CASIGGSTGRYGYTF.